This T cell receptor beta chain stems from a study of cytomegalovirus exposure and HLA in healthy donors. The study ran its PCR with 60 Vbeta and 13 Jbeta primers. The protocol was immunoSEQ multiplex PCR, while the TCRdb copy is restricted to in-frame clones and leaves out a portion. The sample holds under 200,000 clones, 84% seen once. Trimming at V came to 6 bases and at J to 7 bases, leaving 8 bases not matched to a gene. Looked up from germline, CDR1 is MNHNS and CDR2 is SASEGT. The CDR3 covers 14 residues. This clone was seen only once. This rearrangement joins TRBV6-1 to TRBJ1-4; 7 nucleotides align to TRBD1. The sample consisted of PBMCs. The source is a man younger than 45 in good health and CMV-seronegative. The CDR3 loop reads CASRLQGSSEKLFF. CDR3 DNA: TGTGCCAGCAGACTACAGGGGAGTAGTGAAAAACTGTTTTTT.